This record covers a single T cell receptor (beta chain). This sample is drawn from a study of blood T cell repertoires in COVID-19. Germline CDR1 reads SGHRS; CDR2 reads YFSETQ. This CDR3 is built from 15 residues. Germline trimming cut 1 base from V and 0 bases from J; bases unmatched to any gene: 3. The protocol was immunoSEQ multiplex PCR, while the TCRdb copy is restricted to in-frame clones and leaves out a portion. This sample yields 200,000 to 250,000 clones, of which 84% are seen a single time; 3% to 3.5% belongs to the top ten. This sequence originates from a woman aged 25-40 years who had recovered from COVID-19. The V and J genes are TRBV5-1 and TRBJ2-7, with 8 positions matching TRBD2. Sequencing was performed on peripheral blood. CDR3 in amino acids: CASSLYAGGSYEQYF. As DNA, the CDR3 is TGCGCCAGCAGCTTGTACGCGGGAGGCTCCTACGAGCAGTACTTC.